This TCR beta chain was identified during a study of identical twins. Whole-study results and caveats: Excess sharing by twins proved weaker in beta out-of-frame sequences. Insertion counts were lower in abundant cord blood beta clonotypes, a trend that memory repertoires did not show.

This clonotype came up a few times. The target antigen is unknown. Only healthy Caucasians were enrolled as donors. TCRdb reprocessed the 5' RACE reads with MiXCR, giving one entry per CDR3 protein. Of some 690,000 distinct CDR3 sequences listed, roughly 20% are singletons. This sample also appeared in a second study, on T cells expressing NK-cell markers. This second report adds: Sequencing of TCR beta repertoires drew on sorted CD3+CD56+NKG2C+, CD3+CD56+NKG2C- and CD3+CD56-NKG2C+ T cells.

This TCR was recovered from a woman younger than 30 in good health. Sequenced: PBMCs.

The CDR3 bases are TGTGCCAGCAGCTTGCAGGTCAGGGGAAATGAGCAGTTCTTC. This translates into CASSLQVRGNEQFF. The V and J genes are TRBV7-2 and TRBJ2-1; tentative D call: TRBD1 (6 bases). There are 14 residues in the CDR3. V dropped 3 bases and J dropped 7 bases, with 13 bases sitting between them. Germline lookup yields CDR1 SGHTA and CDR2 FQGNSA.